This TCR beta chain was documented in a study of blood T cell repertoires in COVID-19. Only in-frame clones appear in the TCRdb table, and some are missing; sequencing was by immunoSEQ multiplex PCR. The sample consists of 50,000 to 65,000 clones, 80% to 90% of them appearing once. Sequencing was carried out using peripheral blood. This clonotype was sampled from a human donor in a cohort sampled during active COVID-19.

CDR3 sequence (DNA): TGTGCCAGCAGCAAACTTCGGAGACGACGCCACTCCGAGCAGTACTTC. The encoded protein is CASSKLRRRRHSEQYF. V is TRBV21-1 and J is TRBJ2-7; the D call TRBD2 from the table was never checked on the DNA. TRBV21-1 counts as a pseudogene. The CDR3 has 16 amino acids.